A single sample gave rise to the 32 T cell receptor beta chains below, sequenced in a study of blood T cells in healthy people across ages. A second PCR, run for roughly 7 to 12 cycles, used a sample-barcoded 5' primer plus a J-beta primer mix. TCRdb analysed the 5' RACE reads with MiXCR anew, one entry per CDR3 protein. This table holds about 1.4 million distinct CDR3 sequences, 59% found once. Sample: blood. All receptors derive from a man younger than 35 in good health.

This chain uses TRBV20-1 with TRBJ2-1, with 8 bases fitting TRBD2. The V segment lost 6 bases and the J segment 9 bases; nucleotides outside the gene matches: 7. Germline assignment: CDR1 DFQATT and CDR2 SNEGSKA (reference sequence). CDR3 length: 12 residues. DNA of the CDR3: TGCAGTGCCCGGTATAGCGGGGCTGAGCAGTTCTTC. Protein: CSARYSGAEQFF.

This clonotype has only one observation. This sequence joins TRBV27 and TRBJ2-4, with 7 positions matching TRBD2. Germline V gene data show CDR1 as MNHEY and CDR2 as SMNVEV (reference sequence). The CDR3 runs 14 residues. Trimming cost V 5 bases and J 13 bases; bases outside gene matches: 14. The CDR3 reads CASSKAFPGGEQYF. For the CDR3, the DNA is TGTGCCAGCAGTAAAGCGTTCCCTGGGGGGGAGCAGTACTTC.

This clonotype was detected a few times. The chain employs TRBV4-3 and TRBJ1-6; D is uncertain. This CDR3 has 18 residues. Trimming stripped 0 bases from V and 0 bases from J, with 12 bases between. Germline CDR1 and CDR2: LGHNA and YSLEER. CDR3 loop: CASSQDGGRGSYNSPLHF. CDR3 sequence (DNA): TGCGCCAGCAGCCAAGATGGAGGTCGTGGCTCCTATAATTCACCCCTCCACTTT.

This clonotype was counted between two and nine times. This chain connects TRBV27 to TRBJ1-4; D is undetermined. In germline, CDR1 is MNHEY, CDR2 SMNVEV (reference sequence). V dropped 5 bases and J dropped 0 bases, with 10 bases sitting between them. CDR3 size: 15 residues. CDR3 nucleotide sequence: TGTGCCAGCAGTCAGACCCCTGCAACTAATGAAAAACTGTTTTTT. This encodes CASSQTPATNEKLFF.

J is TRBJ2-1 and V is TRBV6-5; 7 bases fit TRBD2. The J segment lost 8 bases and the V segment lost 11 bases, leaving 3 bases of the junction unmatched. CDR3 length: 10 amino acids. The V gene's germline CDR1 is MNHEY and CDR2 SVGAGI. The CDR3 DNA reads TGTGCCTGCGGGAGCGATGAGCAGTTCTTC. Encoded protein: CACGSDEQFF.

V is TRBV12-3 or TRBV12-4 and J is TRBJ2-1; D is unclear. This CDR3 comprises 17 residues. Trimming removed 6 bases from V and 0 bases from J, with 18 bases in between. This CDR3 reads CASSPYGGASSYNEQFF. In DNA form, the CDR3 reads TGTGCCAGCAGCCCATACGGTGGCGCGAGCTCCTACAATGAGCAGTTCTTC.

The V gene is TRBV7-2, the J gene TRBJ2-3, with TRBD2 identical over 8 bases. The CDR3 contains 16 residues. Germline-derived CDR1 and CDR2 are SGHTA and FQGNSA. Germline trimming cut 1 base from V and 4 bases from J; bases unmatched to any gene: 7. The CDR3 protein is CASSLVFGGGADTQYF. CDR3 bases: TGTGCCAGCAGCTTAGTCTTCGGGGGGGGAGCAGATACGCAGTATTTT.

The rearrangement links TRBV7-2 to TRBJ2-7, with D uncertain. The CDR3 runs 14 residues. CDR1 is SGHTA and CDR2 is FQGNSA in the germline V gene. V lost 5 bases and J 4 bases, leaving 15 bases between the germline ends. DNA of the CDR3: TGTGCCAGCAGCCAAGGTGTCGGATGGTACGAGCAGTACTTC. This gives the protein CASSQGVGWYEQYF.

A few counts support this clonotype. The CDR3 protein is CSVVRAGDPTDTQYF. The CDR3 nucleotides read TGCAGCGTTGTTCGAGCGGGAGATCCCACAGATACGCAGTATTTT. J is TRBJ2-3 and V is TRBV29-1, with 8 bases matching TRBD2. The ends lost 4 bases at V and 2 bases at J; junction bases unmatched: 8. The CDR3 covers 15 residues. CDR1 and CDR2 (germline): SQVTM, ANQGSEA.

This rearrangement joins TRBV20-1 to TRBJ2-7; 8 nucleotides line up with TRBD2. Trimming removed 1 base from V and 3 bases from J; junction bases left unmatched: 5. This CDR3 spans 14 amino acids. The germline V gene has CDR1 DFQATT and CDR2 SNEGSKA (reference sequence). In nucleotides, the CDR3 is TGCAGTGCTAGAGGAGCGGGGGACTACTACGAGCAGTACTTC. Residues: CSARGAGDYYEQYF.

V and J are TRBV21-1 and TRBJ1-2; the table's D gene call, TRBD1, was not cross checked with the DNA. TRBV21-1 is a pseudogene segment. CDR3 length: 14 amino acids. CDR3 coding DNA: TGTGCCACCATACAACAGGGGGTAGACTATGGCTACACCTTC. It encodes CATIQQGVDYGYTF.

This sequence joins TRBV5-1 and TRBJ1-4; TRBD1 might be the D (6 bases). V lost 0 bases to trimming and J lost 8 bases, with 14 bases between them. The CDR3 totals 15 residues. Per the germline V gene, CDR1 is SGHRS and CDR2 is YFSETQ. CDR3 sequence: CASSLATGSAEKLFF. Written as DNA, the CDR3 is TGCGCCAGCAGCTTGGCAACAGGGAGTGCCGAAAAACTGTTTTTT.

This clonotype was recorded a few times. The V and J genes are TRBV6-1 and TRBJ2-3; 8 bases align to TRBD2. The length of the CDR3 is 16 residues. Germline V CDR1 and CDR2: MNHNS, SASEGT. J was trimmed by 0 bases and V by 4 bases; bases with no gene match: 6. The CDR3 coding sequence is TGTGCCAGCAGTGGCCCGGGACTAGGAAGCACAGATACGCAGTATTTT. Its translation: CASSGPGLGSTDTQYF.

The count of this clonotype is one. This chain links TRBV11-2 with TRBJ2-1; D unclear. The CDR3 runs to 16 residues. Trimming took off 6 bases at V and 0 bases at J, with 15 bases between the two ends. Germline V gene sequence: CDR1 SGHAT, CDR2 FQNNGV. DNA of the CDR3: TGTGCCAGCAGATACGGCGGCGGAAGCTCCTACAATGAGCAGTTCTTC. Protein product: CASRYGGGSSYNEQFF.

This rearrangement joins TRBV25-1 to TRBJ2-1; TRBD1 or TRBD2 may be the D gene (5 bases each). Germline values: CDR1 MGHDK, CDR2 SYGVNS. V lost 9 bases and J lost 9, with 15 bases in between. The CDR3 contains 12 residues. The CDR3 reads CASKEGQGEQFF. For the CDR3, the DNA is TGTGCCAGTAAAGAGGGGCAGGGTGAGCAGTTCTTC.

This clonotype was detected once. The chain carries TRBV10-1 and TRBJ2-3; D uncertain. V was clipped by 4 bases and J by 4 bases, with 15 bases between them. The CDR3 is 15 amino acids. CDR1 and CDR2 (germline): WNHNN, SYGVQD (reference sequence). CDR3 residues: CASSGSVGGSDTQYF. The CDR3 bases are TGCGCCAGCAGTGGCTCTGTAGGTGGGTCAGATACGCAGTATTTT.

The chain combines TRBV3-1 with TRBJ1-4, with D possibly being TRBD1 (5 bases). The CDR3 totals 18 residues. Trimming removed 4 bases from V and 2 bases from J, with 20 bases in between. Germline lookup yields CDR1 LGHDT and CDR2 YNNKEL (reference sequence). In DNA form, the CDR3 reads TGTGCCAGCAGCCTCCGACTCGTAGGGGCCGCGACTAATGAAAAACTGTTTTTT. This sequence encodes CASSLRLVGAATNEKLFF.

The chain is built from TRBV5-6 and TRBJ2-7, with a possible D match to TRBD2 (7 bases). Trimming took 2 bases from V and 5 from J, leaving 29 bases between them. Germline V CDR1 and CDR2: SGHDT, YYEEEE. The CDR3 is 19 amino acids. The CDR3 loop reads CASSLIRDTGGYLLDEQYF. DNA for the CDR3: TGTGCCAGCAGCTTAATCCGGGACACCGGGGGGTACCTCCTGGACGAGCAGTACTTC. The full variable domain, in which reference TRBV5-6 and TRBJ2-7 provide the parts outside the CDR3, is DAGVTQSPTHLIKTRGQQVTLRCSPKSGHDTVSWYQQALGQGPQFIFQYYEEEERQRGNFPDRFSGHQFPNYSSELNVNALLLGDSALYLCASSLIRDTGGYLLDEQYFGPGTRLTVT.

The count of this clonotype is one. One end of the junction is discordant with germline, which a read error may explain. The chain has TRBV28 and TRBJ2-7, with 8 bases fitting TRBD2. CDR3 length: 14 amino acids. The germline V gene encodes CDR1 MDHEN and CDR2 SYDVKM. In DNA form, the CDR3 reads TGTGCCGGCAGTGGGCGGGGGGCGGGCTACGAGCAGTACTTC. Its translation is CAGSGRGAGYEQYF.

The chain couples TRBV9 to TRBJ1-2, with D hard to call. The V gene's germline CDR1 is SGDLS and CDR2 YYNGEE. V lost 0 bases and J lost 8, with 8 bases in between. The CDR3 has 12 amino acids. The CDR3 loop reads CASSVGIGGYTF. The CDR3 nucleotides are TGTGCCAGCAGCGTAGGTATAGGGGGCTACACCTTC. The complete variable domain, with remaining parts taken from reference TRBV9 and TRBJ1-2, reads DSGVTQTPKHLITATGQRVTLRCSPRSGDLSVYWYQQSLDQGLQFLIQYYNGEERAKGNILERFSAQQFPDLHSELNLSSLELGDSALYFCASSVGIGGYTFGSGTRLTVV.

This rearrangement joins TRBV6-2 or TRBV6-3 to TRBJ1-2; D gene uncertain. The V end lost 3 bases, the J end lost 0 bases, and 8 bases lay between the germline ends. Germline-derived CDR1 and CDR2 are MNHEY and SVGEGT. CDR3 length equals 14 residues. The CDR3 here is CASSYRLPNYGYTF. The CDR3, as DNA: TGTGCCAGCAGTTATCGGCTCCCTAACTATGGCTACACCTTC.

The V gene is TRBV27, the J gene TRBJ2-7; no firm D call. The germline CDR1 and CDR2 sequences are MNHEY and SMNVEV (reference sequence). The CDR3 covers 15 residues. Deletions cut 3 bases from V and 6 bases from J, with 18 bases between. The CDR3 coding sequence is TGTGCCAGCAGTTTTCACGTCCCACCTACGGGCGAGCAGTACTTC. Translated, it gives CASSFHVPPTGEQYF.

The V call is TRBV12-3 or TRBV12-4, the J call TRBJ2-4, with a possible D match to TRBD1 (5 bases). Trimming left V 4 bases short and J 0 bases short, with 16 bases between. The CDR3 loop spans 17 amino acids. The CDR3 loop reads CASSWALQETAKNIQYF. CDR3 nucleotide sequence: TGTGCCAGCAGTTGGGCCCTACAGGAAACAGCCAAAAACATTCAGTACTTC.

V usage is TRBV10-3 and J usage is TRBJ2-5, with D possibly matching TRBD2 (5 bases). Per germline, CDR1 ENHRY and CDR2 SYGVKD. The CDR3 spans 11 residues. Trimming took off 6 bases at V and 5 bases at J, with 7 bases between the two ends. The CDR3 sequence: CAIRTGETQYF. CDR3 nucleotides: TGTGCCATCAGGACGGGGGAGACCCAGTACTTC.

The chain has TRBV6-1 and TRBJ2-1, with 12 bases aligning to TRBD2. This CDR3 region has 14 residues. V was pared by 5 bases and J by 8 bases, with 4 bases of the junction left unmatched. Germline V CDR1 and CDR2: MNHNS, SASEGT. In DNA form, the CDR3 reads TGTGCCAGCAGTATGACTAGCGGGAGACATGAGCAGTTCTTC. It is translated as CASSMTSGRHEQFF.

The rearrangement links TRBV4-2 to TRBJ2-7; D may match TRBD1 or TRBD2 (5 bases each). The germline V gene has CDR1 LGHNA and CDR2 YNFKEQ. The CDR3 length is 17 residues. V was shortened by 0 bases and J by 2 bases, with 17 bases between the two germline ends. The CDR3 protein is CASSQEGMGTYTYEQYF. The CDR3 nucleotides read TGTGCCAGCAGCCAAGAAGGCATGGGGACGTATACCTACGAGCAGTACTTC.

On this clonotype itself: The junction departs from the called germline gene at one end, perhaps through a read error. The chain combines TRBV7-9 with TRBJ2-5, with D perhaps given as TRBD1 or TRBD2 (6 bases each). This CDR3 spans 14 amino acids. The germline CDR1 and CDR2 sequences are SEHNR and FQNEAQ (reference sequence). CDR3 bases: TGTGCCAGCAGCTTATTCGGGGGCGAGGAGACCCAGTACTTT. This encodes CASSLFGGEETQYF.

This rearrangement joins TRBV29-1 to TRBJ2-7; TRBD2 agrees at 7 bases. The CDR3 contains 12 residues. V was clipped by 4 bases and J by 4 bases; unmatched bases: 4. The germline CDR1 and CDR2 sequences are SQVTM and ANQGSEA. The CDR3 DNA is TGCAGCGTTGTGCGGGAGAATTACGAGCAGTACTTC. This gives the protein CSVVRENYEQYF.

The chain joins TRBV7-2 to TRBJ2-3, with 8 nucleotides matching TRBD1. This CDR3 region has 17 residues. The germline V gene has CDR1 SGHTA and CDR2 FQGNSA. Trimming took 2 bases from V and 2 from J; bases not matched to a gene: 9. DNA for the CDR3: TGTGCCAGCAGCTTATTGTTACCAGGGGGCCACACAGATACGCAGTATTTT. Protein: CASSLLLPGGHTDTQYF.

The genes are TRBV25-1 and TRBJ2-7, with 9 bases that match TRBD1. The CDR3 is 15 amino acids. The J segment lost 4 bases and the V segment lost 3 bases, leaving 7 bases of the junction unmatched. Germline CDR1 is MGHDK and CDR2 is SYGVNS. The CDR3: CASSDGTGQRYEQYF. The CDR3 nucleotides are TGTGCCAGCAGTGACGGGACAGGGCAGAGGTACGAGCAGTACTTC.

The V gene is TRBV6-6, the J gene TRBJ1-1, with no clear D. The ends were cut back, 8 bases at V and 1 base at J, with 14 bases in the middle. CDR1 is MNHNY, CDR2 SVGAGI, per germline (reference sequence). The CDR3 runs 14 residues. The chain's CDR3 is CASQPSTKNTEAFF. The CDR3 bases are TGTGCCAGCCAACCATCGACGAAGAACACTGAAGCTTTCTTT.

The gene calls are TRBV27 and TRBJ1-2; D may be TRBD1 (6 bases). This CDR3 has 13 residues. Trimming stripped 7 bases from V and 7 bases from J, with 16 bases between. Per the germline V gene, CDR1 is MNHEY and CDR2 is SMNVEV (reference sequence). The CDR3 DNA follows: TGTGCCAGCAAAGGGTGGGGGGCGCCTGGCTACACCTTC. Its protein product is CASKGWGAPGYTF.